Listed below are T cell receptor beta chains from one sample, sequenced in a study of shared clonotypes between healthy human individuals. TCRdb's table, derived via immunoSEQ multiplex PCR, lists solely in-frame clones and lacks some. Here the sample spans 2 million to 3 million clones, 90% to 95% being singletons. The sequencing sample was made of naive CD4+ T cells sorted from blood. Receptors were obtained from a young man in good health. Both conserved end residues are part of each CDR3. The order of the fields is J gene, D gene, V gene, CDR3 protein, CDR3 DNA. The D gene is left open where the match is weak.

TRBJ1-1 | . | TRBV4-1 | CASSQGLVVNTEAFF | TGCGCCAGCAGCCAAGGTTTAGTTGTAAACACTGAAGCTTTCTTT
TRBJ2-2 | TRBD1 | TRBV6-6 | CASRGQGAANTGELFF | TGTGCCAGCAGGGGACAGGGAGCCGCGAACACCGGGGAGCTGTTTTTT
TRBJ1-2 | . | TRBV28 | CASSTGPPTAYGYTF | TGTGCCAGCAGTACGGGACCTCCGACGGCCTATGGCTACACCTTC
TRBJ1-2 | . | TRBV27 | CASSLSLPEVQNYGYTF | TGTGCCAGCAGTTTATCGCTCCCGGAGGTACAGAACTATGGCTACACCTTC
TRBJ2-7 | TRBD2 | TRBV30 | CAWSAGGRYEQYF | TGTGCCTGGAGTGCGGGAGGTCGGTACGAGCAGTACTTC
TRBJ2-1 | TRBD2 | TRBV28 | CASSTTSGGLFF | TGTGCCAGCAGTACCACTAGCGGGGGATTATTCTTC
TRBJ2-1 | TRBD2 | TRBV6-5 | CATSGGRASNEQFF | TGTGCCACCAGTGGTGGGAGGGCCTCGAATGAGCAGTTCTTC
TRBJ1-6 | . | TRBV7-3 | CASSRGAGNSPLHF | TGTGCCAGCAGTCGCGGGGCCGGGAATTCACCCCTCCACTTT
TRBJ1-5 | . | TRBV6-1 | CASSEALAVSNQPQHF | TGTGCCAGCAGTGAAGCGCTCGCAGTTAGCAATCAGCCCCAGCATTTT
TRBJ2-5 | . | TRBV4-1 | CASSQEAKETQYF | TGCGCCAGCAGCCAAGAGGCCAAAGAGACCCAGTACTTC
TRBJ1-1 | . | TRBV6-6 | CASSPFEGTEAFF | TGTGCCAGCAGCCCCTTCGAGGGCACTGAAGCTTTCTTT
TRBJ1-2 | . | TRBV28 | CASSLRAPVGYTF | TGTGCCAGCAGTTTAAGGGCCCCGGTGGGCTACACCTTC
TRBJ1-2 | TRBD1 | TRBV30 | CAWDRAGSGYTF | TGTGCCTGGGACAGGGCGGGTAGTGGCTACACCTTC
TRBJ1-5 | . | TRBV5-5 | CASSSDSQPQHF | TGTGCCAGCAGCTCGGACAGCCAGCCCCAGCATTTT
TRBJ2-1 | TRBD2 | TRBV4-3 | CASSHGLAAYLRNEQFF | TGCGCCAGCAGCCATGGACTAGCGGCCTATCTCCGGAATGAGCAGTTCTTC